The text below deals with one T cell receptor (beta chain). Its antigen is still unknown. V gave up 3 bases and J gave up 7 bases, with 10 bases separating them. This CDR3 is 13 amino acids long. Germline-derived CDR1 and CDR2 are KGHSH and LQKENI. The data were obtained in a study of identical twins. Study-wide points: In cord blood, abundant beta clonotypes had fewer insertions; memory showed no trend.

The authors used template switching to add a universal primer site and gave cDNA unique molecular identifiers. TCRdb recomputed calls from the 5' RACE reads with MiXCR, one row per CDR3 protein. The table has hundreds of thousands of distinct CDR3 sequences, roughly an eighth seen once; the top ten hold roughly 7%. These data also formed part of another study, on yellow fever vaccine responses in identical twins.

This TCR derives from a woman aged 18-35 years in good health. Sequencing used CD8+ T cells sorted from blood. V is TRBV18 and J is TRBJ2-1; TRBD2 might be the D (5 bases). CDR3 sequence reads: CASSPLPGNEQFF. CDR3 DNA sequence: TGTGCCAGCTCACCGCTCCCGGGGAATGAGCAGTTCTTC.